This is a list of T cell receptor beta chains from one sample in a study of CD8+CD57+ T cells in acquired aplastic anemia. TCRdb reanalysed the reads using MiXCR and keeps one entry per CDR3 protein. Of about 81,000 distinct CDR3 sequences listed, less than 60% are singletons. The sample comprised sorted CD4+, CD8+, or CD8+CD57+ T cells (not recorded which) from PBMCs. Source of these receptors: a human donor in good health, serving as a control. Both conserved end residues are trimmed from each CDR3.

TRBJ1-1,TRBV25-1,ASSPTGGMRSL
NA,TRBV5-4,ASSLKGHNNEQF
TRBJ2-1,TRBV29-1,SVEGGGHNEQF
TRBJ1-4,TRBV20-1,SASGGPGGVEKLF
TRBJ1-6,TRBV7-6,ASSVDQGNSPLH
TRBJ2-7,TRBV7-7,ASSLAPDYEQY
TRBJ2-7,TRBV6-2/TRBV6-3,ASSRPGTANEQY
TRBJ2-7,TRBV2,ASSTVWGQSYEQY
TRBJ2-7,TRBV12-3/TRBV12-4,ASRPGTGATYEQY
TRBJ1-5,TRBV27,ASSSDSNQPQH
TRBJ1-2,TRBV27,ASSSLRGNYGYT
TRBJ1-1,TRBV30,AWAAALNTEAF
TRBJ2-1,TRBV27,ASSPLAGDNEQF
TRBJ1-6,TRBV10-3,AISDYTTNSPLH
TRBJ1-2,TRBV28,ASKEGGNYGYT
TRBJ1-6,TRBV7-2,ASGGRKEGSPLH
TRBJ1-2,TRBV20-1,SARDRAGGYT